The 9 T cell receptor beta chains reported below all come from one sample, sequenced in a study of vaccination and CD4 T cells after COVID-19. Sequencing of DNA taken from cultured CD4+ T cells relied on the Oncomine TCR Beta short-read assay. TCRdb passed the PCR reads through MiXCR, listing each CDR3 protein once. Altogether some 4,400 distinct CDR3 sequences are present, roughly 60% being singletons, with the ten largest covering about 40%. Treatment meaning: approximately 9-day PBMC culture with coronavirus spike peptide pools or control peptides (ViraFEST assay). CD4+ T cells of the unexposed donor were collected before the COVID-19 pandemic (2011-2018). No antigens are known for them. The sample taken for sequencing was CD4+ T cells from blood, cultured in vitro. The receptors stem from a human donor in good health.

The V and J genes are TRBV29-1 and TRBJ1-1; 7 positions agree with TRBD1. The CDR3 runs 11 residues. Germline V gene lookup returns CDR1 SQVTM and CDR2 ANQGSEA. V lost 6 bases to trimming and J lost 6 bases; unmatched junction nucleotides: 4. The CDR3 DNA reads TGCAGCGTCGGTACAGGGGCTGAAGCTTTCTTT. This gives the protein CSVGTGAEAFF.

The chain recombines TRBV19 with TRBJ2-5; 7 bases match TRBD1. The CDR3 is 16 amino acids. The V and J ends lost 1 base and 2 bases, in that order; junction bases with no gene match: 7. Germline loops: CDR1 LNHDA, CDR2 SQIVND (reference sequence). The CDR3 DNA sequence: TGTGCCAGTAGTATAGGGGGACAGATTAAACAAGAGACCCAGTACTTC. This gives the protein CASSIGGQIKQETQYF.

The chain combines TRBV7-2 with TRBJ1-2; D not resolved. This CDR3 contains 11 residues. Germline CDR1 and CDR2: SGHTA and FQGNSA. Trimming stripped 10 bases from V and 8 bases from J, with 14 bases between. CDR3: CATLYLGGYTF. The CDR3 coding sequence is TGTGCCACCCTGTATCTCGGGGGCTACACCTTC.

This clonotype turned up a few times. The chain couples TRBV5-1 to TRBJ1-6; D gene unclear. The CDR3 loop spans 16 amino acids. The V gene's germline CDR1 is SGHRS and CDR2 YFSETQ. V was pared by 2 bases and J by 4 bases, with 13 bases between. CDR3 nucleotide sequence: TGCGCCAGCAGCTTTACCGAGTCGGGGTATAATTCACCCCTCCACTTT. It is translated as CASSFTESGYNSPLHF.

This clonotype showed up just a few times. The rearrangement joins TRBV2 to TRBJ2-5; TRBD2 agrees at 12 bases. Trimming cost V 6 bases and J 5 bases; bases outside gene matches: 7. Germline values: CDR1 SNHLY, CDR2 FYNNEI. The CDR3 totals 15 residues. In nucleotides, the CDR3 is TGTGCCAGCAGATCGGGGACTAGCGGGTCTGAGACCCAGTACTTC. It codes for CASRSGTSGSETQYF.

This sequence joins TRBV5-6 and TRBJ1-1; D gene unclear. Deletions cut 4 bases from V and 0 bases from J, with 7 bases between. Germline CDR1 reads SGHDT; CDR2 reads YYEEEE. This CDR3 comprises 13 residues. CDR3 sequence: CASSMEMNTEAFF. CDR3 nucleotide sequence: TGTGCCAGCAGCATGGAGATGAACACTGAAGCTTTCTTT.

The rearrangement links TRBV6-2 or TRBV6-3 to TRBJ1-1, with 8 bases aligning to TRBD1. Germline loops: CDR1 MNHEY, CDR2 SVGEGT. V shed 7 bases, J shed 10 bases, and the junction held 5 bases outside the gene matches. The CDR3 consists of 11 residues. CDR3 coding DNA: TGTGCCAGCAAGCAGGGGGCGAGAGCTTTCTTT. Its protein is CASKQGARAFF.

The V call is TRBV19, the J call TRBJ2-7, with 8 positions matching TRBD1. V trimming: 5 bases; J trimming: 5 bases; junction bases outside the gene matches: 8. CDR1 and CDR2 from the germline V gene are LNHDA and SQIVND (reference sequence). The CDR3 covers 14 residues. CDR3 sequence reads: CASSPWTGLDEQYF. DNA for the CDR3: TGTGCCAGTAGTCCCTGGACAGGGTTGGACGAGCAGTACTTC. Based on the CDR3 plus reference TRBV19 and TRBJ2-7, the full variable domain is DGGITQSPKYLFRKEGQNVTLSCEQNLNHDAMYWYRQDPGQGLRLIYYSQIVNDFQKGDIAEGYSVSREKKESFPLTVTSAQKNPTAFYLCASSPWTGLDEQYFGPGTRLTVT.

V gene TRBV5-4 combines with J gene TRBJ2-7; D not certain. The CDR3 loop spans 13 amino acids. CDR1 is SGHNT, CDR2 YYREEE, per germline (reference sequence). The V and J ends lost 3 bases and 5 bases respectively, with 12 bases between them. This CDR3 is CASSSFGSHEQYF. For the CDR3, the DNA is TGTGCCAGCAGCTCGTTTGGGTCACACGAGCAGTACTTC.